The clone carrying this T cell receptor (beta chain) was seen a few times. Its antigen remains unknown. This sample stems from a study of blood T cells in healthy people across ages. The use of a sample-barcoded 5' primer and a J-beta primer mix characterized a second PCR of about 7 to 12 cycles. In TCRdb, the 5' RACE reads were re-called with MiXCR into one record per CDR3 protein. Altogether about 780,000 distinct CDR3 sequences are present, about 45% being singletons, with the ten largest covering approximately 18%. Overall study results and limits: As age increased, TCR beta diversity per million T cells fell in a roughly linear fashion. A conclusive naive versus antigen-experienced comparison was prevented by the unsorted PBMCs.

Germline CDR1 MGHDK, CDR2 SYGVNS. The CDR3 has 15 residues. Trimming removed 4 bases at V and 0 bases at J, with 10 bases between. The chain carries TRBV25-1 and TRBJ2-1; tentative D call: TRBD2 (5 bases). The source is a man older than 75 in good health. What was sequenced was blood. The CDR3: CASSGEFRSYNEQFF. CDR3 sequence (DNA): TGTGCCAGCAGTGGGGAGTTCCGCTCCTACAATGAGCAGTTCTTC.